The clone carrying this T cell receptor (beta chain) was counted many times. The data belong to a study of T cells after yellow fever vaccination. Across the study: When fractions had low cell numbers, they were prepared with SMART-Seq v4 Ultra Low Input.

The 5'RACE template-switching step produced TCR cDNA and added a universal primer site and UMIs. One entry per CDR3 protein, called by TCRdb with MiXCR from the 5' RACE reads. The sample lists some 63,000 distinct CDR3 sequences, 7.4% seen once, with 35% to 40% in the top ten. This TCR came from a man aged 30 to 45 who received the YFV17D yellow fever vaccine. Material: CD8+ T cells sorted from PBMCs, obtained 15 days after the yellow fever booster vaccination.

The CDR3 here is CASSIGNMNNEQFF. The CDR3 nucleotides are TGTGCCAGTAGTATAGGTAATATGAACAATGAGCAGTTCTTC. V usage is TRBV19 and J usage is TRBJ2-1; no reliable D call. CDR1 and CDR2 (germline): LNHDA, SQIVND (reference sequence). V gave up 1 base and J gave up 5 bases, with 9 bases separating them. The CDR3 is 14 amino acids.